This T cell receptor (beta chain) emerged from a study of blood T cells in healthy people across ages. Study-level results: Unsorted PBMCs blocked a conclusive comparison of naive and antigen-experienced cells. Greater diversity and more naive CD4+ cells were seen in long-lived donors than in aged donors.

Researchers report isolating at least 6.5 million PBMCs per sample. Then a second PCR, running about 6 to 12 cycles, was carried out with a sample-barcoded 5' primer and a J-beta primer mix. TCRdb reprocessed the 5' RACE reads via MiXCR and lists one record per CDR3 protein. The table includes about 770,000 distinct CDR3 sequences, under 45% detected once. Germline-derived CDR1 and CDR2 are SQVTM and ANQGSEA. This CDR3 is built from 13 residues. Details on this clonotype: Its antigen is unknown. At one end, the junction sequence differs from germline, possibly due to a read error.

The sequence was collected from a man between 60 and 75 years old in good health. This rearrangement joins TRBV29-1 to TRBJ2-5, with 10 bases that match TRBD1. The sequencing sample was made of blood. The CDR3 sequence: CSVEGQGDETQYF. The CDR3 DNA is TGCAGCGTAGAAGGACAGGGGGATGAGACCCAGTACTTC.